The 26 T cell receptor beta chains presented below share a single source sample, sequenced in a study of OX40 agonist ivuxolimab in advanced cancers. Data came from immunoSEQ multiplex PCR; TCRdb stores just in-frame clones and leaves some out. The sample comprises 40,000 to 60,000 clones, 88% of which are singletons, and around 3.3% rests with the top ten. The specimen was CD4+ or CD8+ T cells sorted from blood, collected in a trial of the OX40 agonist ivuxolimab. The receptors here all came from an adult with an advanced solid tumor such as melanoma, head and neck, liver or kidney cancer.

The chain uses TRBV9 and TRBJ1-1; D not certain. The CDR3 is made up of 14 amino acids. The germline V and J ends were trimmed by 0 bases and 1 base, with 7 bases remaining between them. CDR1 and CDR2 (germline): SGDLS, YYNGEE. CDR3 in amino acids: CASSVGTGNTEAFF. The CDR3 coding sequence is TGTGCCAGCAGCGTAGGAACGGGGAACACTGAAGCTTTCTTT.

This clone appeared a single time. The rearrangement uses TRBV13 and TRBJ1-1; 8 bases map to TRBD1. The CDR3 extends over 15 amino acids. Germline CDR1 is PRHDT and CDR2 is FYEKMQ (reference sequence). Trimming took 5 bases from V and 8 from J; bases not matched to a gene: 13. The CDR3 loop reads CASSTGQGGGTEAFF. In DNA form, the CDR3 reads TGTGCCAGCAGCACAGGACAGGGAGGGGGAACAGAAGCTTTCTTT.

V is TRBV14 and J is TRBJ2-5; 7 bases agree with TRBD1. The CDR3 extends over 13 amino acids. Per the germline V gene, CDR1 is SGHDN and CDR2 is FVKESK. J gave up 3 bases and V 7 bases, and 5 bases lay outside the gene matches. The CDR3 sequence: CASTKQGKETQYF. In DNA form, the CDR3 reads TGTGCCAGCACCAAACAGGGGAAAGAGACCCAGTACTTC.

Details on this clone: One junction end does not reproduce the germline sequence, and a read error may be involved. This rearrangement joins TRBV11-2 to TRBJ1-5; no clear D gene. The CDR3 is 13 residues long. Germline V lookup: CDR1 SGHAT, CDR2 FQNNGV. DNA for the CDR3: TGTGCCAGCAGCGTTACCGGGAATCGGCCCCAGCATTTT. Translation: CASSVTGNRPQHF. Complete variable domain (other parts from reference TRBV11-2 and TRBJ1-5): EAGVAQSPRYKIIEKRQSVAFWCNPISGHATLYWYQQILGQGPKLLIQFQNNGVVDDSQLPKDRFSAERLKGVDSTLKIQPAKLEDSAVYLCASSVTGNRPQHFGDGTRLSIL.

J is TRBJ2-3 and V is TRBV28; D is unclear. Germline V CDR1 and CDR2: MDHEN, SYDVKM. Trimming cost V 8 bases and J 7 bases, with 13 bases left between them. The CDR3 loop spans 12 amino acids. The CDR3 reads CASGKVRNTQYF. The CDR3 nucleotides read TGTGCCAGCGGCAAGGTCAGGAATACGCAGTATTTT.

The chain combines TRBV5-6 with TRBJ2-1; TRBD1 matches at 9 bases. V shed 5 bases and J 8 bases; nucleotides not matched to a gene: 8. Germline lookup yields CDR1 SGHDT and CDR2 YYEEEE. CDR3 size: 14 residues. The CDR3 protein is CASSTGQGYDEQFF. In DNA form, the CDR3 reads TGTGCCAGCAGTACCGGACAGGGGTATGATGAGCAGTTCTTC.

This CDR3 is CASSGQGNQPQHF. The DNA of the CDR3 is TGTGCCAGCAGCGGACAAGGTAATCAGCCCCAGCATTTT. The chain links TRBV11-2 to TRBJ1-5; maybe TRBD1 (5 bases). Germline V lookup: CDR1 SGHAT, CDR2 FQNNGV. The CDR3 loop spans 13 amino acids. The V end lost 5 bases, the J end lost 4 bases, and 9 bases lay between the germline ends.

This chain links TRBV6-5 with TRBJ2-7, with D unresolved. CDR3 length: 15 residues. Germline V lookup: CDR1 MNHEY, CDR2 SVGAGI. Deletions cut 4 bases from V and 1 base from J, with 14 bases between. The CDR3: CASSSPDTISYEQYF. CDR3 bases: TGTGCCAGCAGTTCCCCCGACACTATTTCCTACGAGCAGTACTTC.

The chain links TRBV5-1 to TRBJ2-7; D is possibly TRBD1 (5 bases). V was pared by 2 bases and J by 5 bases, with 11 bases between. The V gene's germline CDR1 is SGHRS and CDR2 YFSETQ. This CDR3 has 13 residues. CDR3 DNA sequence: TGCGCCAGCAGCTTTGCAGGGATCAACGAGCAGTACTTC. It codes for CASSFAGINEQYF.

V gene TRBV11-2 combines with J gene TRBJ2-3, with TRBD1 matching 8 bases. The V gene's germline CDR1 is SGHAT and CDR2 FQNNGV. The V segment lost 3 bases and the J segment 5 bases; nucleotides outside the gene matches: 7. This CDR3 spans 15 amino acids. The CDR3 here is CASSFQQGGKDTQYF. As DNA, the CDR3 is TGTGCCAGCAGCTTCCAACAGGGGGGAAAAGATACGCAGTATTTT.

The rearrangement uses TRBV6-5 and TRBJ1-5; perhaps TRBD1 as D (6 bases). The V and J ends lost 5 bases and 4 bases respectively, with 15 bases between them. The CDR3 is 15 amino acids. Per the germline V gene, CDR1 is MNHEY and CDR2 is SVGAGI. CDR3 in DNA: TGTGCCAGCAGTCGGGGGCAGGGTGTTAATCAGCCCCAGCATTTT. Translation gives CASSRGQGVNQPQHF.

This rearrangement joins TRBV19 to TRBJ2-1; TRBD2 matches at 8 bases. V shed 10 bases and J 0 bases; nucleotides not matched to a gene: 8. This CDR3 comprises 15 residues. Per the germline V gene, CDR1 is LNHDA and CDR2 is SQIVND (reference sequence). The CDR3 sequence is CATASSGSSYNEQFF. The CDR3 DNA is TGTGCCACCGCCTCGAGCGGGAGCTCCTACAATGAGCAGTTCTTC.

CDR3 DNA: TGTGCCAGCTCTCAGATCGCCGGGACAGGGCAAGAGACCCAGTACTTC. Its protein is CASSQIAGTGQETQYF. This chain joins TRBV18 and TRBJ2-5; TRBD1 matches 9 bases. Unmatched junction bases numbered 10, after V lost 6 bases and J lost 2 bases. CDR1 KGHSH and CDR2 LQKENI come from the germline V gene. This CDR3 is built from 16 residues.

The chain links TRBV12-5 to TRBJ2-5; 7 bases map to TRBD2. The V segment lost 9 bases and the J segment 3 bases; nucleotides outside the gene matches: 7. Germline V gene data show CDR1 as LGHNT and CDR2 as FRNRAP. The CDR3 extends over 13 amino acids. The chain's CDR3 is CASGASGEETQYF. CDR3 sequence (DNA): TGTGCTAGCGGGGCTAGCGGTGAAGAGACCCAGTACTTC.

The rearrangement uses TRBV11-2 and TRBJ2-5, with a weak D call TRBD2 (7 bases). Germline CDR1 and CDR2: SGHAT and FQNNGV. V was trimmed by 6 bases and J by 5 bases, leaving 16 bases between them. CDR3 length: 14 residues. The CDR3 region has the DNA TGTGCCAGCAGTTTTTCGGGGGGCGGGGAGACCCAGTACTTC. Its protein is CASSFSGGGETQYF.

This chain connects TRBV2 to TRBJ2-5; 9 nucleotides match TRBD2. Trimming cost V 4 bases and J 5 bases; bases outside gene matches: 8. Germline-derived CDR1 and CDR2 are SNHLY and FYNNEI. The CDR3 sequence is 15 residues long. The CDR3 spells CASSGLAGERETQYF. Written as DNA, the CDR3 is TGTGCCAGCAGTGGGTTAGCGGGAGAAAGGGAGACCCAGTACTTC.

The rearrangement links TRBV12-5 to TRBJ2-2; D might be TRBD1 (6 bases). V lost 6 bases to trimming and J lost 0 bases, with 11 bases between them. Germline-derived CDR1 and CDR2 are LGHNT and FRNRAP. The CDR3 sequence is 15 residues long. DNA for the CDR3: TGTGCTAGTGGCCCCAGGGGACCGAACACCGGGGAGCTGTTTTTT. This codes for CASGPRGPNTGELFF. Full variable domain (missing parts from reference TRBV12-5 and TRBJ2-2): DARVTQTPRHKVTEMGQEVTMRCQPILGHNTVFWYRQTMMQGLELLAYFRNRAPLDDSGMPKDRFSAEMPDATLATLKIQPSEPRDSAVYFCASGPRGPNTGELFFGEGSRLTVL.

This sequence joins TRBV5-1 and TRBJ1-1, with TRBD1 matching over 10 bases. The V and J ends lost 3 bases and 3 bases, in that order; junction bases with no gene match: 5. This CDR3 has 15 amino acids. Germline lookup yields CDR1 SGHRS and CDR2 YFSETQ. The CDR3 spells CASSSWTGGDTEAFF. The CDR3 DNA reads TGCGCCAGCAGCTCCTGGACAGGGGGGGACACTGAAGCTTTCTTT.

The genes are TRBV6-1 and TRBJ1-3, with unresolved D. In germline, CDR1 is MNHNS, CDR2 SASEGT. The V end lost 4 bases, the J end lost 3 bases, and 1 base lay between the germline ends. The CDR3 is 11 amino acids. CDR3 in DNA: TGTGCCAGCAGTGGTGGAAACACCATATATTTT. Protein: CASSGGNTIYF.

The V call is TRBV4-1, the J call TRBJ1-2; D ambiguous. Germline loops: CDR1 MGHRA, CDR2 YSYEKL. Trimming pared 1 base from V and 0 bases from J, leaving 9 bases between. The CDR3 extends over 15 amino acids. CDR3 residues: CASSQGARTNYGYTF. CDR3 nucleotide sequence: TGCGCCAGCAGCCAAGGGGCCAGGACTAACTATGGCTACACCTTC.

V usage is TRBV2 and J usage is TRBJ2-3, with TRBD2 matching over 11 bases. Germline V CDR1 and CDR2: SNHLY, FYNNEI. Trimming took 2 bases from V and 5 from J; bases not matched to a gene: 3. The CDR3 consists of 15 residues. CDR3 protein: CASSELAGGGDTQYF. The CDR3 nucleotides read TGTGCCAGCAGTGAACTAGCGGGGGGAGGAGATACGCAGTATTTT.

CDR3 bases: TGTGCCAGCAGCCAGCCCAGGGTGGGGGTTTACAATGAGCAGTTCTTC. Amino acids: CASSQPRVGVYNEQFF. This chain links TRBV7-7 with TRBJ2-1; the D gene could be TRBD1 or TRBD2 (5 bases each). This CDR3 has 16 residues. CDR1 is SSHAT, CDR2 FNYEAQ, per germline (reference sequence). Trimming removed 5 bases from V and 4 bases from J, with 18 bases in between.

The CDR3: CSVLGQENTEAFF. In nucleotides, the CDR3 is TGCAGCGTCCTGGGACAGGAGAACACTGAAGCTTTCTTT. V usage is TRBV29-1 and J usage is TRBJ1-1; 8 nucleotides line up with TRBD1. Germline values: CDR1 SQVTM, CDR2 ANQGSEA. This CDR3 comprises 13 residues. V trimming: 6 bases; J trimming: 1 base; junction bases outside the gene matches: 4.

V is TRBV28 and J is TRBJ1-2, with no clear D. CDR1 is MDHEN, CDR2 SYDVKM, per germline. The V end lost 3 bases, the J end lost 8 bases, and 16 bases lay between the germline ends. The CDR3 consists of 14 residues. The CDR3 coding sequence is TGTGCCAGCAGTTTTCCCCCGGAAGTAAGAGGCTACACCTTC. Translated: CASSFPPEVRGYTF.

The V call is TRBV5-6, the J call TRBJ1-3; perhaps TRBD1 as D (5 bases). Germline CDR1 SGHDT, CDR2 YYEEEE. The CDR3 is made up of 15 amino acids. Trimming pared 4 bases from V and 2 bases from J, leaving 13 bases between. CDR3 region: CASSMHGGTGNTIYF. CDR3 bases: TGTGCCAGCAGCATGCACGGGGGAACTGGAAACACCATATATTTT. The complete variable domain, with remaining parts taken from reference TRBV5-6 and TRBJ1-3, reads DAGVTQSPTHLIKTRGQQVTLRCSPKSGHDTVSWYQQALGQGPQFIFQYYEEEERQRGNFPDRFSGHQFPNYSSELNVNALLLGDSALYLCASSMHGGTGNTIYFGEGSWLTVV.

The gene calls are TRBV7-9 and TRBJ1-1; 7 positions match TRBD1. Germline CDR1 SEHNR, CDR2 FQNEAQ (reference sequence). V gave up 1 base and J gave up 5 bases; unmatched junction bases: 4. The CDR3 is made up of 14 amino acids. CDR3 residues: CASSLGQGETEAFF. The CDR3 bases are TGTGCCAGCAGCTTAGGACAGGGTGAAACTGAAGCTTTCTTT.